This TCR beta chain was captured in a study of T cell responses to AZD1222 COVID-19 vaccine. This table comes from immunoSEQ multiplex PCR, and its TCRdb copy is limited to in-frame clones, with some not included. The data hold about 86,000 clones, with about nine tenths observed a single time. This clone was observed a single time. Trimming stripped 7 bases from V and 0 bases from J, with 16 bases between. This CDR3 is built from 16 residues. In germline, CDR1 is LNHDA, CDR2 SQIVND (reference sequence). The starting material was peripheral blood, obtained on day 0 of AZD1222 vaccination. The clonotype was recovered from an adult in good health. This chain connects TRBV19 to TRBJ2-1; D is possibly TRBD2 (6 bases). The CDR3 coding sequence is TGTGCCAGTACTGGAGCGGGTGGGAGCTCCTACAATGAGCAGTTCTTC. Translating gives CASTGAGGSSYNEQFF. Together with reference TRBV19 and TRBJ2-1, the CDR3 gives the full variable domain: DGGITQSPKYLFRKEGQNVTLSCEQNLNHDAMYWYRQDPGQGLRLIYYSQIVNDFQKGDIAEGYSVSREKKESFPLTVTSAQKNPTAFYLCASTGAGGSSYNEQFFGPGTRLTVL.